This T cell receptor beta chain appears in the sequencing data of a study of chemoradiotherapy in HPV16-positive cancers. Assay: immunoSEQ multiplex PCR; the TCRdb copy retains only in-frame clones and omits some. The profile shows around 1,200 clones, around 91% of them singletons. The table lists this clone with a few counts. The input for sequencing was tumor tissue, taken from a patient who underwent chemoradiotherapy. This clonotype was obtained from a human donor with HPV-associated anogenital cancer.

In nucleotides, the CDR3 is TGTGCCAGCAGCTTACAGGGTCGCTACGAGCAGTACTTC. This translates into CASSLQGRYEQYF. The chain combines TRBV5-6 with TRBJ2-7; D possibly corresponds to TRBD1 (6 bases). Trimming took 2 bases from V and 3 from J, leaving 9 bases between them. Per germline, CDR1 SGHDT and CDR2 YYEEEE. The CDR3 has 13 amino acids.